The entry below describes one T cell receptor beta chain. What it binds is unknown. This sample is part of a study of beta chain features in type 1 diabetes. Study conclusions and caveats: Reduced insertions and increased deletions marked VDJ junctions in type 1 diabetes patients. Patients and controls would be equally affected if PCR favored shorter templates. Shorter TCRB CDR3s, moderately but significantly so, marked every one of the four CD4+ subsets in Type 1 diabetes patients.

Blood was drawn once from each donor into heparinised tubes. The draws averaged about 110 mL. The ends lost 5 bases at V and 8 bases at J; junction bases unmatched: 5. This CDR3 comprises 15 residues. Germline values: CDR1 SEHNR, CDR2 FQNEAQ (reference sequence). Reverse transcribing all isolated RNA meant expressed TCRB transcripts were sequenced. Sequenced naive, central memory and regulatory T cell samples produced an average of about 3.57 million reads. Sequenced by immunoSEQ multiplex PCR; TCRdb stores in-frame clones only, minus some. The table has some 350,000 clones, approximately 15% seen once.

The gene calls are TRBV7-9 and TRBJ2-1, with 14 bases identical to TRBD2. The clonotype was recovered from a woman in her late teens or twenties with type 1 diabetes. The sequencing sample was made of naive CD4+ T cells from blood. CDR3 sequence reads: CASSRGLAGVDEQFF. In DNA form, the CDR3 reads TGTGCCAGCAGCCGGGGACTAGCGGGAGTGGATGAGCAGTTCTTC.